This T cell receptor beta chain emerged from a study of T cells in Graves' hyperthyroidism and ophthalmopathy. Germline CDR1 SGHRS, CDR2 YFSETQ. This CDR3 is built from 16 residues. V trimming: 7 bases; J trimming: 5 bases; junction bases outside the gene matches: 14. The investigators amplified TCR beta CDR3 regions from RNA transcripts. A first-round RT-PCR of the TCR CDR3 used the HTBI primer set. TCRdb re-called the multiplex PCR reads through MiXCR, storing one row per CDR3 protein. This table holds hundreds of thousands of distinct CDR3 sequences, around 14% found once. The TCR sequence derives from a woman in her 30s with Graves' hyperthyroidism that later progressed to Graves' ophthalmopathy. V is TRBV5-1 and J is TRBJ2-1; 8 nucleotides agree with TRBD2. The sample comprised blood. In nucleotides, the CDR3 is TGCGCCAGCCACCCACTGATAGCGGGAAACGACAATGAGCAGTTCTTC. The encoded protein is CASHPLIAGNDNEQFF.